Listed below are T cell receptor beta chains from one sample, sequenced in a study of beta chain features in type 1 diabetes. The data were produced by immunoSEQ multiplex PCR, yet TCRdb's version contains in-frame clones alone and is incomplete. The sample lists about 280,000 clones; over 12% were seen once. The sample taken for sequencing was naive CD4+ T cells from blood. Receptor source: a man aged 18 to 29 with type 1 diabetes. Both conserved end residues are trimmed from each CDR3. The size of a clone is reported for some rows only, either as once, few or many, or as a class for expanded clones.

clone_size: NA
v_call: TRBV2
cdr3_aa: ASSLLSSSYNEQF

clone_size: NA
v_call: TRBV5-1
cdr3_aa: ASSSRDRGDYGYT

clone_size: NA
v_call: TRBV11-2
cdr3_aa: ASSSVGRTGSSEQY

clone_size: NA
v_call: TRBV7-2
cdr3_aa: ASSPPGHFYEQY

clone_size: many
v_call: TRBV23-1
cdr3_aa: ASSQMTGECAEQY

clone_size: NA
v_call: TRBV5-4
cdr3_aa: ASSQVGGTDTQY

clone_size: NA
v_call: TRBV4-1
cdr3_aa: ASSQGDRLNTEAF

clone_size: NA
v_call: TRBV30
cdr3_aa: AWSAGTRETQY

clone_size: few
v_call: TRBV4-2
cdr3_aa: ASSQTRQETQY

clone_size: NA
v_call: TRBV7-2
cdr3_aa: ASSLAASADTQY

clone_size: few
v_call: TRBV27
cdr3_aa: ASSERRGNQPQH

clone_size: NA
v_call: TRBV6-1
cdr3_aa: ASRPMIQGIYGYT

clone_size: few
v_call: TRBV9
cdr3_aa: ASSVDNSGGAWDTQY

clone_size: few
v_call: TRBV7-9
cdr3_aa: ASSPPHRAGKAF

clone_size: few
v_call: TRBV4-2
cdr3_aa: ASSQSWNGGRTSSYNEQF

clone_size: NA
v_call: TRBV6-5
cdr3_aa: ASTSGTGGYEQY

clone_size: few
v_call: TRBV30
cdr3_aa: AWSWIASSTEAF

clone_size: few
v_call: TRBV18
cdr3_aa: ASSPLDRAGGHGYT

clone_size: NA
v_call: TRBV28
cdr3_aa: ASSFALEQGLTYEQY

clone_size: NA
v_call: TRBV11-3
cdr3_aa: ASSLGTGPYEQY

clone_size: NA
v_call: TRBV30
cdr3_aa: AWRTSGSREQF

clone_size: few
v_call: TRBV5-1
cdr3_aa: ASRAGVYYEQY

clone_size: few
v_call: TRBV5-1
cdr3_aa: ASSLAGLAGETQY

clone_size: few
v_call: TRBV7-8
cdr3_aa: ASSVGTSEQETQY

clone_size: NA
v_call: TRBV11-2
cdr3_aa: ASSSRGTPEYNEQF

clone_size: NA
v_call: TRBV6-1
cdr3_aa: ASTGTGLNTEAF

clone_size: NA
v_call: TRBV5-1
cdr3_aa: ASSPVDRLGSYEQY

clone_size: NA
v_call: TRBV9
cdr3_aa: ASSVRTGGNTIY

clone_size: few
v_call: TRBV27
cdr3_aa: ASSLRSNTEAF

clone_size: few
v_call: TRBV28
cdr3_aa: ASSFPQMNTEAF

clone_size: NA
v_call: TRBV27
cdr3_aa: ATQRTGGYEQF

clone_size: few
v_call: TRBV4-1
cdr3_aa: ASSQGFAEGYGYT

clone_size: few
v_call: TRBV5-1
cdr3_aa: ASSLGTGITETQY

clone_size: few
v_call: TRBV4-3
cdr3_aa: ASSQMGLAGGNEQF

clone_size: many
v_call: TRBV4-3
cdr3_aa: ASSQYATGVDYEQY